The subject of this entry is one T cell receptor (beta chain). In this sample, this clone turned up once. Its specific antigen is unknown. Base qualities are not recorded, but no much larger clone differs from it by a single base. The data derive from a study of T cell changes during pregnancy in multiple sclerosis (dated by TCRdb to between 2019 and 2020). Describing the broader study: Changes in the T cell repertoire over the course of pregnancy were examined in this study in women with multiple sclerosis.

The CDR3 sequence holds 13 residues, the cysteine and phenylalanine included. Of all the DNA, just the CDR3 is kept, 39 bases in frame from base 1. Relative to germline, V is missing 6 bases and J is missing 3 bases, with 5 bases of the junction outside any gene match. CDR1 and CDR2, per the germline V gene, are MNHNS and SASEGT. The library was obtained by the immunoSEQ multiplex PCR assay. As stored in TCRdb, this immuneACCESS dataset retains in-frame rearrangements with V and J assigned. A fraction of the clones does not appear; measured against another copy, unresolved V genes explain less than half of the discrepancy, and the remainder lacks a known reason. Recorded for this sample are some 40,000 clones; roughly 89% of them occurred a single time. The ten top clones hold less than 0.7% of the sample.

The sample here was CD4+ T cells from peripheral blood mononuclear cells, taken in the first trimester of pregnancy. This clonotype was obtained from a female donor with multiple sclerosis, enrolled in a pregnancy study. The V and J genes are TRBV6-1 and TRBJ2-7, and TRBD1 aligns with 7 junction nucleotides. CDR3 reads: CASSVRDSYEQYF. In nucleotide form, the sequence is TGTGCCAGCAGCGTCCGGGACAGCTACGAGCAGTACTTC.